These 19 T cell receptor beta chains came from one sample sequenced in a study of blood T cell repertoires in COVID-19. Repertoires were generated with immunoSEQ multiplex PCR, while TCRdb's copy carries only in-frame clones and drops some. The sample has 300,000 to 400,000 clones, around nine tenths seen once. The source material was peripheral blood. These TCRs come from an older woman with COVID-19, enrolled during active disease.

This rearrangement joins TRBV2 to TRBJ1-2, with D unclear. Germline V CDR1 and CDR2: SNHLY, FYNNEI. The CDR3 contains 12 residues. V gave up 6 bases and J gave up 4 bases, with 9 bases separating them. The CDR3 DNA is TGTGCCAGCAGCGGGGTCTCCTATGGCTACACCTTC. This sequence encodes CASSGVSYGYTF. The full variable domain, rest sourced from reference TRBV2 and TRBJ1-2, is EPEVTQTPSHQVTQMGQEVILRCVPISNHLYFYWYRQILGQKVEFLVSFYNNEISEKSEIFDDQFSVERPDGSNFTLKIRSTKLEDSAMYFCASSGVSYGYTFGSGTRLTVV.

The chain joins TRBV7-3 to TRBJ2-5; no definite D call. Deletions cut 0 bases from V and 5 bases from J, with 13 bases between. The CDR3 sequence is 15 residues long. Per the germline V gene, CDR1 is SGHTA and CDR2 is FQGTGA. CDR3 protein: CASSLTPSEAETQYF. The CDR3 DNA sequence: TGTGCCAGCAGCTTAACCCCCTCCGAGGCCGAGACCCAGTACTTC. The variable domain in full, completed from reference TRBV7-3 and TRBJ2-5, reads GAGVSQTPSNKVTEKGKYVELRCDPISGHTALYWYRQSLGQGPEFLIYFQGTGAADDSGLPNDRFFAVRPEGSVSTLKIQRTERGDSAVYLCASSLTPSEAETQYFGPGTRLLVL.

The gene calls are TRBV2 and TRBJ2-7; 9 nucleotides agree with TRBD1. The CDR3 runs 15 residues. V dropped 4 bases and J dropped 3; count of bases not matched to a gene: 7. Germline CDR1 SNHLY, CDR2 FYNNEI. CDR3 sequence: CASSALQGAGYEQYF. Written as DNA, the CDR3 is TGTGCCAGCAGTGCCCTACAGGGGGCGGGCTACGAGCAGTACTTC.

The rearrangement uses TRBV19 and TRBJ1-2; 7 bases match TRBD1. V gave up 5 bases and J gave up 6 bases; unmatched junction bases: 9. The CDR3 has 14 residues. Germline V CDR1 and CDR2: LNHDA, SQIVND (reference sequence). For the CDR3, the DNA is TGTGCCAGTAGTCCGCGACAGGGAGAGGATGGCTACACCTTC. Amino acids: CASSPRQGEDGYTF.

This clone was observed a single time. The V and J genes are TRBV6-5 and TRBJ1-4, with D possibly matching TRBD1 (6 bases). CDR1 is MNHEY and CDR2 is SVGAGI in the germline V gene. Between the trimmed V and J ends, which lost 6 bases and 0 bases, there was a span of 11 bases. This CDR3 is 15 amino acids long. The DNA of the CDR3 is TGTGCCAGCAGCCAGGGGATCACAACTAATGAAAAACTGTTTTTT. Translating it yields CASSQGITTNEKLFF.

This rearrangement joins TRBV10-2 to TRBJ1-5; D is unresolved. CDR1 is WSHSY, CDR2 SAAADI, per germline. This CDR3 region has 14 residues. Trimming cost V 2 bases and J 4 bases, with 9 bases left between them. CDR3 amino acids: CASSEAERNQPQHF. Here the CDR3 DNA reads TGCGCCAGCAGTGAGGCAGAGCGAAATCAGCCCCAGCATTTT.

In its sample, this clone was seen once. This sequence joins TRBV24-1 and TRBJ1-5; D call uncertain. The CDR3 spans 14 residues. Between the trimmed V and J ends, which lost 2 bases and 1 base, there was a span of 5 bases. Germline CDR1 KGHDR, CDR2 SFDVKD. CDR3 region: CATSDWRSNQPQHF. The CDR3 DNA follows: TGTGCCACCAGTGATTGGCGGAGCAATCAGCCCCAGCATTTT.

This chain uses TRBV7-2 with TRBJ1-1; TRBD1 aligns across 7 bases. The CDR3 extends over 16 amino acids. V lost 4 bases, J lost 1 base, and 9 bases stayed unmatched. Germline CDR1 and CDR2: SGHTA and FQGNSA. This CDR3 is CASSSGDSNQNTEAFF. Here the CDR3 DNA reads TGTGCCAGCAGCTCAGGGGACAGTAATCAGAACACTGAAGCTTTCTTT.

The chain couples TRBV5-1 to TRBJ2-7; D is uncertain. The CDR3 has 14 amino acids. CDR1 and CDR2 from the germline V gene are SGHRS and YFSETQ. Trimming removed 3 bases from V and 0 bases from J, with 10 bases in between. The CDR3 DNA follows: TGCGCCAGCAGCTCCCAGGCGAGCTCCTACGAGCAGTACTTC. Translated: CASSSQASSYEQYF. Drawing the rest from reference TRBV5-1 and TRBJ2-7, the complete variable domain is KAGVTQTPRYLIKTRGQQVTLSCSPISGHRSVSWYQQTPGQGLQFLFEYFSETQRNKGNFPGRFSGRQFSNSRSEMNVSTLELGDSALYLCASSSQASSYEQYFGPGTRLTVT.

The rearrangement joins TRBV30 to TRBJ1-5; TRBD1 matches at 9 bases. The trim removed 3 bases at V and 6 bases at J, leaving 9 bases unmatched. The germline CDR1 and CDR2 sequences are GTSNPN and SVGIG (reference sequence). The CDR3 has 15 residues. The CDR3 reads CAWSTTGGIVQPQHF. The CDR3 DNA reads TGTGCCTGGAGCACGACAGGGGGTATTGTTCAGCCCCAGCATTTT. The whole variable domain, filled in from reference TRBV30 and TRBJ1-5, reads SQTIHQWPATLVQPVGSPLSLECTVEGTSNPNLYWYRQAAGRGLQLLFYSVGIGQISSEVPQNLSASRPQDRQFILSSKKLLLSDSGFYLCAWSTTGGIVQPQHFGDGTRLSIL.

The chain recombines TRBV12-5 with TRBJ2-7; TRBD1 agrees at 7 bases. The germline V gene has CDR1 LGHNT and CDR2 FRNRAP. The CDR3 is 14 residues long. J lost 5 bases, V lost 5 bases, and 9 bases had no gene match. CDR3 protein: CASGTGTAIDEQYF. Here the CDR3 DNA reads TGTGCTAGTGGTACCGGGACAGCCATCGACGAGCAGTACTTC.

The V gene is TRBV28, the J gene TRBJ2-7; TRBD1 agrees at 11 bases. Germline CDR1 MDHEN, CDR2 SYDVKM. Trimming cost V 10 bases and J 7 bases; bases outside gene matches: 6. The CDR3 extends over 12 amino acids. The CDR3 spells CAIEDRGREQYF. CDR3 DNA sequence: TGTGCCATCGAGGACAGGGGGCGTGAGCAGTACTTC.

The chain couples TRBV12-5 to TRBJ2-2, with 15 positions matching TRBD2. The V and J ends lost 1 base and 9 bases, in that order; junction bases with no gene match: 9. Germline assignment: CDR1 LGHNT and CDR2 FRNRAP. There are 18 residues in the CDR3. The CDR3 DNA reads TGTGCTAGTGGTTTGGACTCCGGGACTAGCGGGGGGCGTAGGGAGCTGTTTTTT. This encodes CASGLDSGTSGGRRELFF.

CDR3 coding DNA: TGTGCCAGCAGCGCACAACTTGGACAGGGGATGGACACTGAAGCTTTCTTT. As protein: CASSAQLGQGMDTEAFF. The chain couples TRBV5-8 to TRBJ1-1; 9 nucleotides match TRBD1. The V and J ends lost 4 bases and 3 bases, in that order; junction bases with no gene match: 13. This CDR3 contains 17 residues. Germline V gene lookup returns CDR1 SGHTS and CDR2 YDEGEE.

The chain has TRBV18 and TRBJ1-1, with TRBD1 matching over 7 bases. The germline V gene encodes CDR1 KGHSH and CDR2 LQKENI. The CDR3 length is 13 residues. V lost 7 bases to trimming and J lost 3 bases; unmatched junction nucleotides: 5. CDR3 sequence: CASLRTGDTEAFF. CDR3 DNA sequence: TGTGCCAGCTTAAGAACAGGGGACACTGAAGCTTTCTTT.

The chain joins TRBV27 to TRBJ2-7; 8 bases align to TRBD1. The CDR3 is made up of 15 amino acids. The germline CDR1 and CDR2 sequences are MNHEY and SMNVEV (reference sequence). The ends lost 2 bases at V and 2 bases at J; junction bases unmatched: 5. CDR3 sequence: CASSLNSRGPYEQYF. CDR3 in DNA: TGTGCCAGCAGTTTAAACTCCAGGGGGCCCTACGAGCAGTACTTC.

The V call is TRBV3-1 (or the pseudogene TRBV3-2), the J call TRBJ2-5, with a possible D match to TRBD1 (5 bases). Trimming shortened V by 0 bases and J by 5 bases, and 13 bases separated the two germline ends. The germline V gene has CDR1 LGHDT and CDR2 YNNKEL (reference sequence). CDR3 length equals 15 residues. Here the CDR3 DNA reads TGTGCCAGCAGCCAAGATCGAAGCAGGGTTGAGACCCAGTACTTC. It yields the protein CASSQDRSRVETQYF.

CDR3 sequence reads: CASSKAQGYSNQPQHF. The CDR3 region has the DNA TGTGCCAGCAGCAAAGCTCAGGGCTATAGCAATCAGCCCCAGCATTTT. The chain employs TRBV21-1 and TRBJ1-5; TRBD1, the D gene given by the table, was not confirmed from the DNA. TRBV21-1 is classified as a pseudogene. The CDR3 runs to 16 residues.

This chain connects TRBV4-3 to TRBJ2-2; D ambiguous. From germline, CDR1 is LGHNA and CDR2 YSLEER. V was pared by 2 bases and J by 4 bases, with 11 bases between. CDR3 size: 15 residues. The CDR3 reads CASSQIYRGTGELFF. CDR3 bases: TGCGCCAGCAGCCAAATCTACCGAGGCACCGGGGAGCTGTTTTTT.